The 15 T cell receptor beta chains below were found in one sample sequenced in a study of blood T cells in healthy people across ages. Sample-barcoded 5' priming and a J-beta primer mix drove a second PCR of roughly 6 to 12 cycles. TCRdb recomputed calls from the 5' RACE reads with MiXCR, one row per CDR3 protein. The table records some 790,000 distinct CDR3 sequences, roughly 26% of them present only once. Material for sequencing was blood. These receptors were collected from a woman of 80 years or more in good health.

A note on this clonotype: This clone may be a read error of a much larger clone one base away. The J gene is TRBJ2-5, the V gene TRBV7-9, with 11 nucleotides matching TRBD2. This CDR3 has 12 amino acids. Germline V gene sequence: CDR1 SEHNR, CDR2 FQNEAQ (reference sequence). After removal of 1 base from V and 13 bases from J, the junction contained 2 bases not matched to a gene. The CDR3 DNA reads as TGTGCCAGCAGCTTAGAGACTAGCGGGGTGTACTTC. Amino acids: CASSLETSGVYF. Full variable domain (outside the CDR3, taken from reference TRBV7-9 and TRBJ2-5): DTGVSQNPRHKITKRGQNVTFRCDPISEHNRLYWYRQTLGQGPEFLTYFQNEAQLEKSRLLSDRFSAERPKGSFSTLEIQRTEQGDSAMYLCASSLETSGVYFGPGTRLLVL.

Comment on this clonotype: At one end, the junction sequence differs from germline, possibly due to a read error. The V call is TRBV5-4, the J call TRBJ2-2; TRBD1 aligns across 8 bases. Germline V CDR1 and CDR2: SGHNT, YYREEE (reference sequence). The CDR3 has 14 residues. The CDR3 sequence is CTSSPGQEKEELFF. CDR3 coding DNA: TGTACCAGCAGCCCGGGACAGGAAAAGGAGGAGCTGTTTTTT.

Only one count was recorded for this clonotype. Germline and junction disagree at one end, which may indicate a read error. The CDR3 nucleotides read TGTGCCAGCAGTTTAGGGGACAGGTACGCTGGGGCCAACGCCCTGACTTTC. It is translated as CASSLGDRYAGANALTF. This chain links TRBV6-5 with TRBJ2-6, with 8 nucleotides matching TRBD1. CDR1 is MNHEY and CDR2 is SVGAGI in the germline V gene. This CDR3 has 17 residues.

This clonotype appeared a few times. At one boundary the junction diverges from the germline segment, which might be a read error. The chain uses TRBV15 and TRBJ1-4, with D uncertain. This CDR3 has 14 amino acids. Per the germline V gene, CDR1 is LNHNV and CDR2 is YYDKDF (reference sequence). The CDR3 here is CAASGIQVAEKLFF. CDR3 sequence (DNA): TGTGCCGCCAGCGGGATACAAGTGGCCGAAAAACTGTTTTTT.

The CDR3 DNA is TGTGCCAGCAGCGCAACTAGCTACAATGATCAGTACTTC. As protein: CASSATSYNDQYF. The chain carries TRBV7-7 and TRBJ2-7; perhaps TRBD2 as D (6 bases). The CDR3 has 13 amino acids. Germline V gives CDR1 SSHAT, CDR2 FNYEAQ (reference sequence). Trimming removed 5 bases at V and 10 bases at J, with 18 bases between.

Concerning this clonotype: With a much larger clone just one base away, this may be a read error. This chain links TRBV5-5 with TRBJ2-1, with TRBD2 matching 10 bases. The J call is doubtful: the DNA matches TRBJ2-7 better. CDR1 and CDR2 (germline): SGHKS, YYEKEE (reference sequence). The CDR3 loop spans 15 amino acids. CDR3 nucleotide sequence: TGTGCCAGCAGCTCCGGGGCTAGCGGGGGCAATGAGCAGTACTTC. Amino acids: CASSSGASGGNEQYF.

This clonotype was observed once. This chain joins TRBV3-1 and TRBJ2-5; unclear D gene. V was shortened by 1 base and J by 11 bases, with 20 bases between the two germline ends. This CDR3 spans 15 amino acids. Germline-derived CDR1 and CDR2 are LGHDT and YNNKEL (reference sequence). CDR3 coding DNA: TGTGCCAGCAGCCAAGGTGATAGGGCCCTCGATGAGCAGTACTTC. It specifies CASSQGDRALDEQYF.

In its sample, this clonotype was seen many times. This sequence joins TRBV28 and TRBJ2-1, with D possibly matching TRBD2 (6 bases). Germline V gene data show CDR1 as MDHEN and CDR2 as SYDVKM. V was cut by 5 bases and J by 5 bases, with 10 bases left in between. This CDR3 comprises 13 residues. The CDR3 nucleotides are TGTGCCAGCAGTCGGAGGGGTAACAATGAGCAGTTCTTC. Amino acid sequence: CASSRRGNNEQFF.

V is TRBV29-1 and J is TRBJ2-1; TRBD1 agrees at 9 bases. CDR3 length: 15 residues. Germline trimming cut 1 base from V and 7 bases from J; bases unmatched to any gene: 8. From germline, CDR1 is SQVTM and CDR2 ANQGSEA. DNA for the CDR3: TGCAGCGTTGAAGGTGGGGACAGGGCGTTGAATGAGCAGTTCTTC. Translated: CSVEGGDRALNEQFF.

This clonotype appeared many times. The chain employs TRBV4-1 and TRBJ1-2; D is uncertain. This CDR3 region has 15 residues. CDR1 and CDR2 from the germline V gene are MGHRA and YSYEKL. Deletions cut 1 base from V and 5 bases from J, with 14 bases between. CDR3 sequence reads: CASSQGRRGNYGYTF. CDR3 nucleotides: TGCGCCAGCAGCCAAGGTCGACGGGGTAATTATGGCTACACCTTC.

This clonotype came up many times. V gene TRBV20-1 combines with J gene TRBJ2-7, with 8 nucleotides matching TRBD2. In germline, CDR1 is DFQATT, CDR2 SNEGSKA (reference sequence). The length of the CDR3 is 16 residues. V lost 3 bases to trimming and J lost 1 base; unmatched junction nucleotides: 11. The CDR3 bases are TGCAGTGCTAGCAAAGCGGGGGCCGTTAGTTCCTACGAGCAGTACTTC. It is translated as CSASKAGAVSSYEQYF.

Worth noting for this clonotype: This may be a read error, as it is one base from a much larger clone. The chain has TRBV7-2 and TRBJ2-7, with TRBD2 identical over 8 bases. CDR1 is SGHTA and CDR2 is FQGNSA in the germline V gene. The junction had 12 bases not matched to a gene; V was cut back by 4 bases and J by 7 bases. This CDR3 is 15 amino acids long. CDR3 in amino acids: CASSSQRGWHNEQYF. The CDR3, as DNA: TGTGCCAGCAGCTCACAGCGGGGGTGGCACAATGAGCAGTACTTC.

Points on this clonotype: With a much larger clone just one base away, this may be a read error. The chain combines TRBV2 with TRBJ1-2, with 7 bases that match TRBD1. The V and J ends lost 4 bases and 7 bases, in that order; junction bases with no gene match: 12. From germline, CDR1 is SNHLY and CDR2 FYNNEI. CDR3 length: 15 amino acids. This CDR3 is CASSGQPGQSVGYTF. CDR3 bases: TGTGCCAGCAGTGGACAACCGGGACAGAGCGTTGGCTACACCTTC.

This clonotype was recorded many times. The chain employs TRBV15 and TRBJ2-1; TRBD1 matches 7 bases. The CDR3 length is 16 residues. Germline trimming cut 0 bases from V and 3 bases from J; bases unmatched to any gene: 5. Germline V gene lookup returns CDR1 LNHNV and CDR2 YYDKDF (reference sequence). In DNA, the CDR3 is TGTGCCACCAGCAGAGATAAGGGGGCCGGCTACAATGAGCAGTTCTTC. As protein: CATSRDKGAGYNEQFF.

This clonotype came up many times. One end of the junction fails to match germline, which may point to a read error. DNA of the CDR3: TGTGCCAGCAGTTCTGGACAGGGGTCCTACAATGAGCAGTTCTTC. Translating gives CASSSGQGSYNEQFF. The rearrangement links TRBV5-1 to TRBJ2-1, with 9 bases that match TRBD1. Germline CDR1 reads SGHRS; CDR2 reads YFSETQ. The CDR3 loop spans 15 amino acids.